Shown below are 27 T cell receptor beta chains from a single sample sequenced in a study of long-term antiretroviral therapy in people with HIV (dated by TCRdb to the early 2020s). The immunoSEQ hsTCRB v3.0 assay was used at survey level resolution to sequence the TRB variable region. TCRdb holds this immuneACCESS table with in-frame rearrangements only. Some clones are missing; in checked studies, unresolved V genes explain under half, and the rest has no known cause. Recorded for this sample are 20,000 to 25,000 clones; more than 70% of them occurred a single time. The leading ten clones occupy 12% of the sample. The material sequenced was unsorted PBMCs, taken less than 1.8 years before starting antiretroviral therapy. The receptors originated from a woman between 35 and 50 years old with HIV.

The chain uses TRBV4-1 and TRBJ1-6; perhaps TRBD1 as D (5 bases). The ends were cut back, 0 bases at V and 3 bases at J, with 12 bases in the middle. Germline lookup yields CDR1 MGHRA and CDR2 YSYEKL. The CDR3 is 17 residues long. The CDR3 protein is CASSQDRTGIYNSPLHF. Here the CDR3 DNA reads TGCGCCAGCAGCCAAGATAGAACAGGAATCTATAATTCACCCCTCCACTTT.

This clone was detected a few times. The CDR3 sequence is CASSLAGAGVVGEQYF. The CDR3 DNA sequence: TGCGCCAGCAGCTTGGCTGGAGCGGGAGTGGTGGGGGAGCAGTACTTC. This rearrangement joins TRBV5-1 to TRBJ2-7, with 8 bases matching TRBD2. Losses at the gene ends were 0 bases for V and 7 bases for J; bases not matched to a gene: 12. Germline V gene sequence: CDR1 SGHRS, CDR2 YFSETQ. The CDR3 covers 16 residues.

In the case of this clone: Relative to the germline gene, one junction end is altered; a read error may explain this. The genes are TRBV19 and TRBJ1-1; weak D call: TRBD1 (5 bases). The germline V gene encodes CDR1 LNHDA and CDR2 SQIVND (reference sequence). This CDR3 contains 18 residues. CDR3 coding DNA: TGTGCCAGTAGAATAGCAGGGTCAGCCGGTCCCATGAACACTGAAGCTTTCTTT. This codes for CASRIAGSAGPMNTEAFF.

The chain joins TRBV5-4 to TRBJ2-2, with 7 bases identical to TRBD2. This CDR3 has 15 residues. V gave up 4 bases and J gave up 6 bases; unmatched junction bases: 9. The germline CDR1 and CDR2 sequences are SGHNT and YYREEE (reference sequence). The CDR3 sequence is CASSRAGRVAGELFF. DNA for the CDR3: TGTGCCAGCAGCCGGGCAGGGAGGGTTGCCGGGGAGCTGTTTTTT.

V and J are TRBV19 and TRBJ1-2, with 8 bases matching TRBD1. Losses at the gene ends were 4 bases for V and 3 bases for J; bases not matched to a gene: 1. Germline values: CDR1 LNHDA, CDR2 SQIVND (reference sequence). The CDR3 contains 13 residues. CDR3 nucleotides: TGTGCCAGTAGTACAGGGGGCGACTATGGCTACACCTTC. It encodes CASSTGGDYGYTF.

This clone is a singleton in its sample. This chain connects TRBV27 to TRBJ2-3, with 11 bases identical to TRBD2. CDR1 and CDR2 (germline): MNHEY, SMNVEV (reference sequence). V lost 6 bases to trimming and J lost 1 base; unmatched junction nucleotides: 21. This CDR3 is 21 amino acids long. CDR3 in DNA: TGTGCCAGCAGATCGGTGAGGGCTAGCGGGAGGACGCCCCTAGGCACAGATACGCAGTATTTT. Translated, it gives CASRSVRASGRTPLGTDTQYF.

This clone was recorded only once. CDR3 in DNA: TGTGCCAGCCAGTTGACAGGTAGCTGGAATCAGCCCCAGCATTTT. Encoded protein: CASQLTGSWNQPQHF. The genes are TRBV6-6 and TRBJ1-5, with D perhaps TRBD1 (6 bases). Germline V gene lookup returns CDR1 MNHNY and CDR2 SVGAGI (reference sequence). This CDR3 has 15 amino acids. V was pared by 8 bases and J by 4 bases, with 18 bases between.

V and J are TRBV7-9 and TRBJ2-7; D unclear. The length of the CDR3 is 13 residues. The germline CDR1 and CDR2 sequences are SEHNR and FQNEAQ (reference sequence). Trimming left V 2 bases short and J 2 bases short, with 7 bases between. CDR3: CASSLPVAYEQYF. CDR3 in DNA: TGTGCCAGCAGCTTACCGGTTGCCTACGAGCAGTACTTC.

This clone was counted only a few times. This chain joins TRBV11-2 and TRBJ2-7; D gene uncertain. V was trimmed by 3 bases and J by 8 bases, leaving 17 bases between them. Germline V gives CDR1 SGHAT, CDR2 FQNNGV. This CDR3 comprises 14 residues. The CDR3 reads CASSFQEAPYQQYF. Written as DNA, the CDR3 is TGTGCCAGCAGCTTCCAAGAAGCCCCATACCAGCAGTACTTC.

This chain links TRBV20-1 with TRBJ1-2; possibly TRBD1 for D (5 bases). V lost 7 bases, J lost 5 bases, and 11 bases lay in between. Germline CDR1 DFQATT, CDR2 SNEGSKA (reference sequence). CDR3 size: 11 residues. The CDR3 bases are TGCAGTGTGGGGCAGTTTTATGGCTACACCTTC. Its translation is CSVGQFYGYTF.

CDR3 amino acids: CASSPEGAGGSSYNEQFF. In DNA form, the CDR3 reads TGTGCCAGCAGCCCCGAGGGAGCGGGGGGTAGCTCCTACAATGAGCAGTTCTTC. J is TRBJ2-1 and V is TRBV5-6; 9 nucleotides match TRBD2. The CDR3 extends over 18 amino acids. Germline CDR1 is SGHDT and CDR2 is YYEEEE. V trimming: 4 bases; J trimming: 0 bases; junction bases outside the gene matches: 11.

CDR3 coding DNA: TGTGCCACCTCCGGGACAGGTATGTGGCCCCAGCATTTT. It yields the protein CATSGTGMWPQHF. The V gene is TRBV6-1, the J gene TRBJ1-5; 8 bases are a match to TRBD1. Trimming took 10 bases from V and 9 from J; bases not matched to a gene: 11. Germline V gene data show CDR1 as MNHNS and CDR2 as SASEGT. The CDR3 runs 13 residues.

This chain links TRBV19 with TRBJ1-6, with D uncertain. The germline V gene encodes CDR1 LNHDA and CDR2 SQIVND (reference sequence). The germline V and J ends were trimmed by 3 bases and 10 bases, with 10 bases remaining between them. The CDR3 spans 13 residues. The CDR3 reads CASSMLGSSPLHF. The CDR3 DNA reads TGTGCCAGTAGTATGTTAGGATCGTCACCCCTCCACTTT.

CDR3 in amino acids: CAWSVGVNTEAFF. The CDR3 region has the DNA TGTGCCTGGAGTGTAGGAGTGAACACTGAAGCTTTCTTT. The chain employs TRBV30 and TRBJ1-1; D gene ambiguous. The CDR3 has 13 amino acids. The germline gives CDR1 GTSNPN, CDR2 SVGIG (reference sequence). With 0 bases removed from V and 0 bases from J, the gap between germline ends came to 5 bases. Full variable domain (rest looked up from reference TRBV30 and TRBJ1-1): SQTIHQWPATLVQPVGSPLSLECTVEGTSNPNLYWYRQAAGRGLQLLFYSVGIGQISSEVPQNLSASRPQDRQFILSSKKLLLSDSGFYLCAWSVGVNTEAFFGQGTRLTVV.

This chain joins TRBV4-3 and TRBJ2-5, with 8 bases matching TRBD1. Germline V CDR1 and CDR2: LGHNA, YSLEER. The CDR3 spans 14 residues. The V segment lost 4 bases and the J segment 2 bases; nucleotides outside the gene matches: 3. The CDR3 spells CASSPGTGQETQYF. The CDR3 nucleotides read TGCGCCAGCAGCCCGGGGACAGGACAAGAGACCCAGTACTTC.

The chain is built from TRBV5-8 and TRBJ1-6; a weak D match, TRBD1 (5 bases). The CDR3 extends over 12 amino acids. With 5 bases removed from V and 8 bases from J, the gap between germline ends came to 8 bases. Germline CDR1 and CDR2: SGHTS and YDEGEE. This CDR3 reads CASSSGHSPLHF. In nucleotides, the CDR3 is TGTGCCAGCAGTTCAGGGCATTCACCCCTCCACTTT.

The rearrangement links TRBV15 to TRBJ2-7; D is unclear. Germline assignment: CDR1 LNHNV and CDR2 YYDKDF (reference sequence). The CDR3 is made up of 15 amino acids. V was pared by 0 bases and J by 1 base, with 10 bases between. This CDR3 is CATSRDLGWSYEQYF. CDR3 bases: TGTGCCACCAGCAGAGATTTGGGTTGGTCCTACGAGCAGTACTTC. Full variable domain (rest looked up from reference TRBV15 and TRBJ2-7): DAMVIQNPRYQVTQFGKPVTLSCSQTLNHNVMYWYQQKSSQAPKLLFHYYDKDFNNEADTPDNFQSRRPNTSFCFLDIRSPGLGDTAMYLCATSRDLGWSYEQYFGPGTRLTVT.

This clone has more than one count but fewer than ten. V and J are TRBV29-1 and TRBJ2-1; no clear D gene. V shed 3 bases and J shed 4 bases, with 4 bases lying between them. CDR1 and CDR2 (germline): SQVTM, ANQGSEA. This CDR3 is built from 11 residues. CDR3 in amino acids: CSVEMYNEQFF. The CDR3 nucleotides are TGCAGCGTTGAGATGTACAATGAGCAGTTCTTC.

This chain uses TRBV7-9 with TRBJ2-3; D might be TRBD1 (5 bases). V shed 1 base and J shed 2 bases, with 13 bases lying between them. Per the germline V gene, CDR1 is SEHNR and CDR2 is FQNEAQ (reference sequence). The CDR3 is 16 amino acids. CDR3 amino acids: CASSLEGHTFTDTQYF. The CDR3 DNA follows: TGTGCCAGCAGCTTAGAAGGACACACGTTCACAGATACGCAGTATTTT.

The sample holds a few counts of this clone. This chain joins TRBV4-2 and TRBJ1-4; the D gene is possibly TRBD1 (6 bases). Trimming took 5 bases from V and 6 from J, leaving 16 bases between them. The germline V gene encodes CDR1 LGHNA and CDR2 YNFKEQ. The CDR3 is 15 amino acids. The CDR3, as DNA: TGTGCCAGCAGCTCAGAAGGGGGAGGGGATGAAAAACTGTTTTTT. It yields the protein CASSSEGGGDEKLFF.

This clone appeared a few times. The CDR3 bases are TGTGCCAGCAGTCCAACCGAGCCCTATGGCTACACCTTC. This sequence encodes CASSPTEPYGYTF. V gene TRBV6-5 combines with J gene TRBJ1-2, with unresolved D. The V gene's germline CDR1 is MNHEY and CDR2 SVGAGI. Deletions cut 5 bases from V and 4 bases from J, with 11 bases between. The CDR3 extends over 13 amino acids.

This chain uses TRBV29-1 with TRBJ2-1; D is perhaps TRBD1 (6 bases). With 1 base removed from V and 8 bases from J, the gap between germline ends came to 12 bases. CDR3 size: 13 residues. Germline V gives CDR1 SQVTM, CDR2 ANQGSEA. The CDR3 nucleotides read TGCAGCGTTGAAGCCAACAGGGTCCATGAGCAGTTCTTC. Translating it yields CSVEANRVHEQFF.

The chain recombines TRBV9 with TRBJ2-3; D not certain. CDR3 length equals 16 residues. From germline, CDR1 is SGDLS and CDR2 YYNGEE. The V end lost 0 bases, the J end lost 0 bases, and 11 bases lay between the germline ends. CDR3 sequence: CASSVELDSSTDTQYF. CDR3 nucleotide sequence: TGTGCCAGCAGCGTAGAATTGGATTCCAGCACAGATACGCAGTATTTT.

This clone came up once. The chain uses TRBV7-9 and TRBJ2-5; 10 bases are a match to TRBD1. CDR3 length: 16 amino acids. The germline gives CDR1 SEHNR, CDR2 FQNEAQ (reference sequence). V shed 5 bases, J shed 5 bases, and the junction held 11 bases outside the gene matches. Here the CDR3 reads CASSRDRGGLRETQYF. The DNA for the CDR3 is TGTGCCAGCAGCCGGGACAGGGGAGGATTGAGGGAGACCCAGTACTTC. The full variable domain, its missing parts supplied by reference TRBV7-9 and TRBJ2-5, is DTGVSQNPRHKITKRGQNVTFRCDPISEHNRLYWYRQTLGQGPEFLTYFQNEAQLEKSRLLSDRFSAERPKGSFSTLEIQRTEQGDSAMYLCASSRDRGGLRETQYFGPGTRLLVL.

This clone was found once. The chain employs TRBV5-6 and TRBJ2-2; D is unresolved. The CDR3 runs to 14 residues. Germline assignment: CDR1 SGHDT and CDR2 YYEEEE. V lost 6 bases, J lost 7 bases, and 16 bases lay in between. The CDR3, as DNA: TGTGCCAGCAACGGCCCCGGGCTGAACGGGGAGCTGTTTTTT. It yields the protein CASNGPGLNGELFF.

The rearrangement links TRBV21-1 to TRBJ1-2; no DNA check was done on the table's D call, TRBD1. TRBV21-1 is a pseudogene locus. The CDR3 sequence is 18 residues long. Here the CDR3 reads CASSKGSTRDRQRNGYTF. As DNA, the CDR3 is TGTGCCAGCAGCAAAGGGAGCACCCGGGACAGGCAACGAAATGGCTACACCTTC.

This clone was detected only a few times. This rearrangement joins TRBV29-1 to TRBJ2-7; 7 positions match TRBD1. CDR3 length equals 16 residues. Trimming took 4 bases from V and 2 from J; bases not matched to a gene: 14. CDR1 is SQVTM and CDR2 is ANQGSEA in the germline V gene. DNA of the CDR3: TGCAGCGTTGCGCCCTGGACAGGCCCTACAACCTACGAGCAGTACTTC. This translates into CSVAPWTGPTTYEQYF.